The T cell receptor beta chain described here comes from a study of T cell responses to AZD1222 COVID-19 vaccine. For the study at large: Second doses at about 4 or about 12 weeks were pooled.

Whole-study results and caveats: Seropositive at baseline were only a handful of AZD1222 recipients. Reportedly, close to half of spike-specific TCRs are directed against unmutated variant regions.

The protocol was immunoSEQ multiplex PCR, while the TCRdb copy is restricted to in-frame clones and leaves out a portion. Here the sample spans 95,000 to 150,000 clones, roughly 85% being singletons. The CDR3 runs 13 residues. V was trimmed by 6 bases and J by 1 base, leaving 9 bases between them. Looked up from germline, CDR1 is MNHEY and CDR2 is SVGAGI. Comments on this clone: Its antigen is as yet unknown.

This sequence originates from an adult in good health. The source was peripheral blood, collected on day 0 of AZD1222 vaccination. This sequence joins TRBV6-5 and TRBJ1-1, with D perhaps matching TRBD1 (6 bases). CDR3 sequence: CASSQGKNTEAFF. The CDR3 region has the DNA TGTGCCAGCAGCCAGGGGAAGAACACTGAAGCTTTCTTT.